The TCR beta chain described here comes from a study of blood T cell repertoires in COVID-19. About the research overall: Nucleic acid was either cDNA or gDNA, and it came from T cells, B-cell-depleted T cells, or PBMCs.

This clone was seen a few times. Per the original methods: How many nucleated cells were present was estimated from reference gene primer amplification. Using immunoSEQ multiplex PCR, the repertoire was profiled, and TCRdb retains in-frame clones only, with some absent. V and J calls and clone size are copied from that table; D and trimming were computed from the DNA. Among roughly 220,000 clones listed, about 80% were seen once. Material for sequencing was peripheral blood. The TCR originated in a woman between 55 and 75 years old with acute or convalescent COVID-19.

The CDR3 coding sequence is TGTGCCAGCAGTCCGACAGGGAGACAGCCCCAGCATTTT. This translates into CASSPTGRQPQHF. The chain employs TRBV28 and TRBJ1-5, with 7 positions matching TRBD1. Germline V CDR1 and CDR2: MDHEN, SYDVKM. The CDR3 is 13 residues long. The J segment lost 7 bases and the V segment lost 5 bases, leaving 5 bases of the junction unmatched.